Shown below are 22 T cell receptor beta chains from a single sample sequenced in a study of cytomegalovirus exposure and HLA in healthy donors. PCR involved 60 Vbeta and 13 Jbeta primers. This table comes from immunoSEQ multiplex PCR, and its TCRdb copy is limited to in-frame clones, with some not included. The data contain approximately 170,000 clones, approximately 80% of them seen just once; the ten biggest clones take up roughly 2.3%. The sample comprised PBMCs. These receptors all stem from a male donor in good health and CMV-seronegative.

The chain carries TRBV5-4 and TRBJ2-5, with 8 bases matching TRBD2. The CDR3 length is 14 residues. J lost 5 bases, V lost 3 bases, and 6 bases had no gene match. The germline gives CDR1 SGHNT, CDR2 YYREEE (reference sequence). CDR3 sequence reads: CASSWGAGGETQYF. DNA for the CDR3: TGTGCCAGCAGCTGGGGGGCGGGGGGCGAGACCCAGTACTTC.

This clone was detected once. V and J are TRBV5-1 and TRBJ2-1, with 12 bases lining up with TRBD1. The CDR3 consists of 16 residues. V dropped 2 bases and J dropped 6; count of bases not matched to a gene: 6. CDR1 is SGHRS, CDR2 YFSETQ, per germline. CDR3 sequence reads: CASSFPGTGGFNEQFF. In DNA form, the CDR3 reads TGCGCCAGCAGCTTCCCCGGGACAGGGGGCTTCAATGAGCAGTTCTTC.

The chain is built from TRBV4-1 and TRBJ2-2; possibly TRBD2 for D (5 bases). The CDR3 totals 15 residues. The V gene's germline CDR1 is MGHRA and CDR2 YSYEKL. The V gene lost 4 bases and the J gene lost 1 base, with 10 bases spanning the gap. The CDR3 DNA reads as TGCGCCAGCAGCCGAAGTGCGGGGAACACCGGGGAGCTGTTTTTT. This codes for CASSRSAGNTGELFF.

The CDR3 nucleotides read TGTGCCAGCAGCTTGGGGGGTTCGAAGACCCAGTACTTC. Amino acids: CASSLGGSKTQYF. J is TRBJ2-5 and V is TRBV7-2; the D gene is possibly TRBD2 (6 bases). Germline lookup yields CDR1 SGHTA and CDR2 FQGNSA. V dropped 3 bases and J dropped 6 bases, with 11 bases sitting between them. The CDR3 has 13 residues.

This chain uses TRBV5-1 with TRBJ2-3, with TRBD2 identical over 12 bases. The J segment lost 1 base and the V segment lost 0 bases, leaving 0 bases of the junction unmatched. Per the germline V gene, CDR1 is SGHRS and CDR2 is YFSETQ. This CDR3 has 16 amino acids. In nucleotides, the CDR3 is TGCGCCAGCAGCTTGGGGACTAGCGGGGGCACAGATACGCAGTATTTT. It is translated as CASSLGTSGGTDTQYF.

This clone was detected only once. The chain employs TRBV5-4 and TRBJ2-5; 8 bases line up with TRBD1. Trimming removed 5 bases from V and 1 base from J; junction bases left unmatched: 10. The CDR3 has 16 amino acids. CDR1 SGHNT and CDR2 YYREEE come from the germline V gene (reference sequence). CDR3 nucleotides: TGTGCCAGCAGTCCTGGACAGGGTAAATTCCAAGAGACCCAGTACTTC. Protein product: CASSPGQGKFQETQYF.

The rearrangement links TRBV30 to TRBJ1-2; 8 bases fit TRBD1. The V gene end was trimmed by 0 bases and the J gene end by 7 bases; junction bases not matched to a gene: 4. The CDR3 length is 13 residues. The germline V gene has CDR1 GTSNPN and CDR2 SVGIG (reference sequence). The CDR3 reads CAWSVAGGSGYTF. Written as DNA, the CDR3 is TGTGCCTGGAGTGTAGCAGGGGGCTCTGGCTACACCTTC.

The chain is built from TRBV6-1 and TRBJ2-7; TRBD1 matches at 8 bases. The germline gives CDR1 MNHNS, CDR2 SASEGT. CDR3 length equals 14 residues. V dropped 6 bases and J dropped 0; count of bases not matched to a gene: 4. Here the CDR3 DNA reads TGTGCCAGCAGGAGGACAGGGCTCTCCTACGAGCAGTACTTC. Protein product: CASRRTGLSYEQYF.

V usage is TRBV7-3 and J usage is TRBJ2-3; a possible D gene is TRBD1 (6 bases). Germline V gives CDR1 SGHTA, CDR2 FQGTGA. The CDR3 is 14 residues long. The germline V and J ends were trimmed by 1 base and 1 base, with 6 bases remaining between them. The CDR3 DNA reads as TGTGCCAGCAGCTTAAGACAGGGCACAGATACGCAGTATTTT. Amino acid sequence: CASSLRQGTDTQYF.

The chain combines TRBV15 with TRBJ2-2, with 9 bases fitting TRBD2. The germline gives CDR1 LNHNV, CDR2 YYDKDF (reference sequence). The V gene end was trimmed by 1 base and the J gene end by 6 bases; junction bases not matched to a gene: 15. CDR3 size: 19 residues. This CDR3 reads CATSRVGTWREGQPGELFF. The CDR3 DNA reads as TGTGCCACCAGCAGAGTCGGGACGTGGCGGGAGGGTCAACCCGGGGAGCTGTTTTTT.

The genes are TRBV2 and TRBJ2-4, with unresolved D. Germline V CDR1 and CDR2: SNHLY, FYNNEI. The CDR3 has 14 amino acids. V lost 4 bases to trimming and J lost 0 bases, with 7 bases between them. CDR3 in DNA: TGTGCCAGCAGTGGGGCCCTAGCCAAAAACATTCAGTACTTC. Protein sequence: CASSGALAKNIQYF.

DNA for the CDR3: TGTGCCAGCAGCCAAGGGGCGGTCGGGGCCAACGTCCTGACTTTC. This gives the protein CASSQGAVGANVLTF. The chain joins TRBV7-6 to TRBJ2-6; a weak D match, TRBD1 (5 bases). The CDR3 has 15 amino acids. Between the trimmed V and J ends, which lost 5 bases and 4 bases, there was a span of 12 bases. Germline assignment: CDR1 SGHVS and CDR2 FNYEAQ.

The V call is TRBV6-6, the J call TRBJ2-1; 10 bases match TRBD2. V trimming: 3 bases; J trimming: 9 bases; junction bases outside the gene matches: 8. From germline, CDR1 is MNHNY and CDR2 SVGAGI (reference sequence). This CDR3 region has 15 residues. Here the CDR3 DNA reads TGTGCCAGCAGTTATAGGACTAGCGGTGAGACTGAGCAGTTCTTC. Its translation is CASSYRTSGETEQFF.

The chain joins TRBV10-3 to TRBJ2-5, with 9 bases lining up with TRBD1. Trimming took 4 bases from V and 5 from J; bases not matched to a gene: 17. The CDR3 covers 18 residues. CDR1 is ENHRY and CDR2 is SYGVKD in the germline V gene. The CDR3 here is CAISGQGERGPLGETQYF. The CDR3 region has the DNA TGTGCCATCAGTGGACAGGGGGAACGGGGACCGCTAGGGGAGACCCAGTACTTC.

V gene TRBV2 combines with J gene TRBJ2-7; 10 bases are shared with TRBD1. V shed 10 bases and J 2 bases; nucleotides not matched to a gene: 5. The germline CDR1 and CDR2 sequences are SNHLY and FYNNEI. The CDR3 runs to 13 residues. The CDR3 spells CAMMDRGTYEQYF. CDR3 nucleotide sequence: TGTGCCATGATGGACAGGGGGACCTACGAGCAGTACTTC.

The chain has TRBV12-5 and TRBJ1-1; 7 positions agree with TRBD1. After removal of 0 bases from V and 1 base from J, the junction contained 8 bases not matched to a gene. The CDR3 spans 17 residues. Looked up from germline, CDR1 is LGHNT and CDR2 is FRNRAP. Here the CDR3 DNA reads TGTGCTAGTGGTTTGGTACGAGGAGGGGGCGCGAACACTGAAGCTTTCTTT. Translating gives CASGLVRGGGANTEAFF.

V is TRBV15 and J is TRBJ1-1, with D hard to call. The length of the CDR3 is 16 residues. In germline, CDR1 is LNHNV, CDR2 YYDKDF (reference sequence). Trimming removed 3 bases from V and 0 bases from J, with 14 bases in between. The CDR3 nucleotides are TGTGCCACCAGCAGTGATATCCAATCTATGAACACTGAAGCTTTCTTT. The encoded protein is CATSSDIQSMNTEAFF.

The chain links TRBV9 to TRBJ2-2; D possibly corresponds to TRBD2 (5 bases). The CDR3 has 17 residues. Trimming took 2 bases from V and 3 from J, leaving 17 bases between them. From germline, CDR1 is SGDLS and CDR2 YYNGEE. CDR3 nucleotide sequence: TGTGCCAGCAGCGTTCTTGACCTCCGGGGATACACCGGGGAGCTGTTTTTT. This encodes CASSVLDLRGYTGELFF. Complete variable domain (other parts from reference TRBV9 and TRBJ2-2): DSGVTQTPKHLITATGQRVTLRCSPRSGDLSVYWYQQSLDQGLQFLIQYYNGEERAKGNILERFSAQQFPDLHSELNLSSLELGDSALYFCASSVLDLRGYTGELFFGEGSRLTVL.

This clone was counted once. The gene calls are TRBV28 and TRBJ1-2; D may be TRBD1 (6 bases). Germline V gives CDR1 MDHEN, CDR2 SYDVKM. This CDR3 comprises 14 residues. V lost 5 bases to trimming and J lost 4 bases, with 14 bases between them. This CDR3 is CASSGPGQVYGYTF. Here the CDR3 DNA reads TGTGCCAGCAGTGGGCCGGGACAAGTCTATGGCTACACCTTC.

V usage is TRBV5-1 and J usage is TRBJ2-2, with 11 bases identical to TRBD2. V lost 4 bases, J lost 5 bases, and 7 bases stayed unmatched. The germline gives CDR1 SGHRS, CDR2 YFSETQ. This CDR3 has 16 residues. DNA for the CDR3: TGCGCCAGCAGCAAACTAGCGGGAGAAGGTACCGGGGAGCTGTTTTTT. Amino acids: CASSKLAGEGTGELFF.

J is TRBJ2-7 and V is TRBV9, with a weak D call TRBD1 (5 bases). The V and J ends lost 4 bases and 1 base respectively, with 15 bases between them. CDR3 length: 15 amino acids. The germline CDR1 and CDR2 sequences are SGDLS and YYNGEE. CDR3 bases: TGTGCCAGCAGCCCTGGCGGACATTCATCCTACGAGCAGTACTTC. This gives the protein CASSPGGHSSYEQYF.

V and J are TRBV7-8 and TRBJ1-4; 9 nucleotides line up with TRBD1. J was trimmed by 7 bases and V by 4 bases; bases with no gene match: 4. The CDR3 is made up of 14 amino acids. Germline CDR1 reads SGHVS; CDR2 reads FQNEAQ. In nucleotides, the CDR3 is TGTGCCAGCAGCTCGACAGGGGGTAGTGAAAAACTGTTTTTT. The encoded protein is CASSSTGGSEKLFF.